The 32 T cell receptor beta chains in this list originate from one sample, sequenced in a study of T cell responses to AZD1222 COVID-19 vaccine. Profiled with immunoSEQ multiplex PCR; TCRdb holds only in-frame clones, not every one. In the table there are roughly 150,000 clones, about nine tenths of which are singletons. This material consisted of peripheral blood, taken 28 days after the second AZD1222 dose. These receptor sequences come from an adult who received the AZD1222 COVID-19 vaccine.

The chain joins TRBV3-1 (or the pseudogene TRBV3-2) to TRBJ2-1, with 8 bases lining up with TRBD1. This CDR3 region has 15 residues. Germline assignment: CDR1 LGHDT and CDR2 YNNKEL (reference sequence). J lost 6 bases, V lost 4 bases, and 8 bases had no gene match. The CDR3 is CASSRRTGSTNEQFF. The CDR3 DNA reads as TGTGCCAGCAGCCGTCGGACAGGGAGTACCAATGAGCAGTTCTTC.

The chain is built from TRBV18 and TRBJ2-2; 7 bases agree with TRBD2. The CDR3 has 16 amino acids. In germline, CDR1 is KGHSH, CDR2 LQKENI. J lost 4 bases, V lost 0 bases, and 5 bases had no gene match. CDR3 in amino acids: CASSPPKLATTGELFF. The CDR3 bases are TGTGCCAGCTCACCACCAAAACTAGCGACCACCGGGGAGCTGTTTTTT. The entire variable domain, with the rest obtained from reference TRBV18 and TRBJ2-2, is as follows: NAGVMQNPRHLVRRRGQEARLRCSPMKGHSHVYWYRQLPEEGLKFMVYLQKENIIDESGMPKERFSAEFPKEGPSILRIQQVVRGDSAAYFCASSPPKLATTGELFFGEGSRLTVL.

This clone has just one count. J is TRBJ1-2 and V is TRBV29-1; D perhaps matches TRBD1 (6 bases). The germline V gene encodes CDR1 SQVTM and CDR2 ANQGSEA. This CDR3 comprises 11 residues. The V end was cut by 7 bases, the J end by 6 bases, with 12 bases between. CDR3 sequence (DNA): TGCAGCGAAGCTTCAGGGGATGGCTACACCTTC. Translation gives CSEASGDGYTF.

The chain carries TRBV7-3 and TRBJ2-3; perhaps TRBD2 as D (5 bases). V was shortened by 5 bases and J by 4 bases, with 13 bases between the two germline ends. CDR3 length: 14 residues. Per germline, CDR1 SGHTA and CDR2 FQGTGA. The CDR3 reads CASSPRGGADTQYF. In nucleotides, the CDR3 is TGTGCCAGCAGCCCCCGTGGAGGAGCAGATACGCAGTATTTT.

CDR3 bases: TGTGCCAGCGGCGCAGGGACAAGTTTTTGGGACTATGGCTACACCTTC. It translates to CASGAGTSFWDYGYTF. The J gene is TRBJ1-2, the V gene TRBV2; TRBD1 might be the D (6 bases). Between the trimmed V and J ends, which lost 8 bases and 3 bases, there was a span of 22 bases. Germline assignment: CDR1 SNHLY and CDR2 FYNNEI. The CDR3 runs 16 residues. Full variable domain (remainder filled in from reference TRBV2 and TRBJ1-2): EPEVTQTPSHQVTQMGQEVILRCVPISNHLYFYWYRQILGQKVEFLVSFYNNEISEKSEIFDDQFSVERPDGSNFTLKIRSTKLEDSAMYFCASGAGTSFWDYGYTFGSGTRLTVV.

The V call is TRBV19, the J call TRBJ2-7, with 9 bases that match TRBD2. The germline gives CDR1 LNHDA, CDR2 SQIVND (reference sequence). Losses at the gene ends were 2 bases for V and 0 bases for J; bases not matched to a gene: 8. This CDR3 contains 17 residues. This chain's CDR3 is CASSIRIAGVASYEQYF. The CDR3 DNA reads TGTGCCAGTAGTATAAGGATAGCGGGAGTCGCCTCCTACGAGCAGTACTTC.

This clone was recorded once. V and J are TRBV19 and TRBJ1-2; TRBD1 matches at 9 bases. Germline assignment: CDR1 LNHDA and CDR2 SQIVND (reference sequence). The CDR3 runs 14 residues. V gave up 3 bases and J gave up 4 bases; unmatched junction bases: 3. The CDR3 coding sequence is TGTGCCAGTAGTATCGCGGACAGGGGCTATGGCTACACCTTC. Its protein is CASSIADRGYGYTF. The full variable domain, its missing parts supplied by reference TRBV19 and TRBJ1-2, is DGGITQSPKYLFRKEGQNVTLSCEQNLNHDAMYWYRQDPGQGLRLIYYSQIVNDFQKGDIAEGYSVSREKKESFPLTVTSAQKNPTAFYLCASSIADRGYGYTFGSGTRLTVV.

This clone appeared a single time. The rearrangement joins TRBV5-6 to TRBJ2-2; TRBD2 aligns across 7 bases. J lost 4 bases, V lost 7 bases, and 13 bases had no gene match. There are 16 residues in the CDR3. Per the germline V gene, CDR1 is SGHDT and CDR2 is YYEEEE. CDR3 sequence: CASSSRVRGSTGELFF. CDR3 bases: TGTGCCAGCTCCTCCAGGGTGCGGGGGAGCACCGGGGAGCTGTTTTTT.

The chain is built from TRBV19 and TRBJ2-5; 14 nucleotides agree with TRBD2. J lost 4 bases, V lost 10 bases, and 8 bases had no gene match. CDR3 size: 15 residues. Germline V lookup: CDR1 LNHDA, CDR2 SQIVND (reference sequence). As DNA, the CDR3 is TGTGCCAAGCCCCCGGGACTAGCGGGAGCAGAGACCCAGTACTTC. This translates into CAKPPGLAGAETQYF.

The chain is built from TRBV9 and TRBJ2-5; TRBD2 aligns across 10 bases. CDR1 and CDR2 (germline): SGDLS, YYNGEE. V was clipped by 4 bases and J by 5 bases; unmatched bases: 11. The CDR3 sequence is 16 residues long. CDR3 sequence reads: CASSPRPQLAGETQYF. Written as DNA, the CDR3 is TGTGCCAGCAGCCCCCGGCCCCAACTAGCGGGGGAGACCCAGTACTTC.

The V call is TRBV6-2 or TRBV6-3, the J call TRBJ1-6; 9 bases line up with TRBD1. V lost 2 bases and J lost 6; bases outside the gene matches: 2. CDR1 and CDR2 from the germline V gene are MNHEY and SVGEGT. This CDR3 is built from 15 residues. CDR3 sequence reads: CASSYPTGGNSPLHF. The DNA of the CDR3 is TGTGCCAGCAGTTACCCGACAGGGGGTAATTCACCCCTCCACTTT.

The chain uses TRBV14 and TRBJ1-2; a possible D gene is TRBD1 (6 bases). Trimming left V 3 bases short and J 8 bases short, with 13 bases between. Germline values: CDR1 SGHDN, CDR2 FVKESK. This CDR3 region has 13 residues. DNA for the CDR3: TGTGCCAGCAGCCATTATTACAGGGACGGCTACACCTTC. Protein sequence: CASSHYYRDGYTF.

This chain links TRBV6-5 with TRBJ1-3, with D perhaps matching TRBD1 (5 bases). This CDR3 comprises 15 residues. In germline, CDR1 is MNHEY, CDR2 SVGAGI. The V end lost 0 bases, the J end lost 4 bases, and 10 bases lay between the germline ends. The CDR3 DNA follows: TGTGCCAGCAGTTACTCACCAGGGTCGGGAAACACCATATATTTT. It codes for CASSYSPGSGNTIYF.

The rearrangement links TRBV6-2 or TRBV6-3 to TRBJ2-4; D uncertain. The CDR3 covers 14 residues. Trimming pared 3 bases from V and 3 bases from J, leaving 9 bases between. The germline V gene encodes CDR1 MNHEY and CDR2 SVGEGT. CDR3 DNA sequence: TGTGCCAGCAGTTATAGTGCGGTCAAAAACATTCAGTACTTC. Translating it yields CASSYSAVKNIQYF.

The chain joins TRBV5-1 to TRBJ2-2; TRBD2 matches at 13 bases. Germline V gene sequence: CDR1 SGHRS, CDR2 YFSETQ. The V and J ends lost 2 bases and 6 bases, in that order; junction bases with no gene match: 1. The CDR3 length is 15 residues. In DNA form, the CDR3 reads TGCGCCAGCAGCTTACTAGCGGGAGGGGCCGGGGAGCTGTTTTTT. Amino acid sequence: CASSLLAGGAGELFF.

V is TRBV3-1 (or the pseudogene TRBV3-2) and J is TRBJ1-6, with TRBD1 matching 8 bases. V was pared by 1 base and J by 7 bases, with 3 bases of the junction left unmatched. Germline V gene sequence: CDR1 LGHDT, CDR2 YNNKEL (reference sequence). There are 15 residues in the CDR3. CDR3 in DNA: TGTGCCAGCAGCCAAGGACAGGGGAAGAATTCACCCCTCCACTTT. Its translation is CASSQGQGKNSPLHF.

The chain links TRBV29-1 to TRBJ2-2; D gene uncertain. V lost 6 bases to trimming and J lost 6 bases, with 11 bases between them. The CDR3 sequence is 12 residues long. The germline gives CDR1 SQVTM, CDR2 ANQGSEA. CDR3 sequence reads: CSVSPLAGELFF. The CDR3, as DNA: TGCAGCGTCTCCCCCCTGGCCGGGGAGCTGTTTTTT.

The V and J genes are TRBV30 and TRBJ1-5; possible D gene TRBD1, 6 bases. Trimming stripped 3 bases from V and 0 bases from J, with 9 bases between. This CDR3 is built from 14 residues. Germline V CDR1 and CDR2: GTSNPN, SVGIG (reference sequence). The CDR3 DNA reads TGTGCCTGGAGGACAGGAGCTAGCAATCAGCCCCAGCATTTT. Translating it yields CAWRTGASNQPQHF. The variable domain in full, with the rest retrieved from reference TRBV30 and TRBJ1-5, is SQTIHQWPATLVQPVGSPLSLECTVEGTSNPNLYWYRQAAGRGLQLLFYSVGIGQISSEVPQNLSASRPQDRQFILSSKKLLLSDSGFYLCAWRTGASNQPQHFGDGTRLSIL.

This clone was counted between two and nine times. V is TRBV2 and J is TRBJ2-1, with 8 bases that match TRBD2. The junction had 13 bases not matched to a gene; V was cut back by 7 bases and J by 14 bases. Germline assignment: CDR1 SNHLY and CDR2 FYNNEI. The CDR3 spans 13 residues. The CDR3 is CASTITPAGEKFF. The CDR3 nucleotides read TGTGCCAGCACCATTACCCCAGCGGGAGAGAAGTTCTTC.

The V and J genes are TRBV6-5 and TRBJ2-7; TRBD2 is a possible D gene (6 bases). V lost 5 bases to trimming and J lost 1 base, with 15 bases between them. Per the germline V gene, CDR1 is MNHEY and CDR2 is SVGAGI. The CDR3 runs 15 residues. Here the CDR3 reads CASSPYIGTSYEQYF. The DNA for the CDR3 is TGTGCCAGCAGTCCGTATATTGGGACTTCCTACGAGCAGTACTTC.

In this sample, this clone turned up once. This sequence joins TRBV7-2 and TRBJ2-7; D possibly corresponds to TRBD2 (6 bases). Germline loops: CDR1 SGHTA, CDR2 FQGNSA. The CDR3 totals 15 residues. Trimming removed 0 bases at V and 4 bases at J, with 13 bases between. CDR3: CASSLAQTRGYEQYF. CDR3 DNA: TGTGCCAGCAGCTTAGCTCAGACACGGGGGTACGAGCAGTACTTC.

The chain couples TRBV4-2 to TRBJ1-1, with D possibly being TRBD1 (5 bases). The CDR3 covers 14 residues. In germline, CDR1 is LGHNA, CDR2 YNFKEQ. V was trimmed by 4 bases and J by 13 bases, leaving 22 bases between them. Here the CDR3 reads CASSPHGDRISGFF. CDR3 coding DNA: TGTGCCAGCAGCCCCCACGGGGACCGGATCTCGGGTTTCTTT.

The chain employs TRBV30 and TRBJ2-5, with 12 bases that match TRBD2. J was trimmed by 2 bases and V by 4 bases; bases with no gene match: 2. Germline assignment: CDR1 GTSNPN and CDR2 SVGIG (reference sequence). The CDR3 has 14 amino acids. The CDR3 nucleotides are TGTGCCTGGACGGGGACTAGCGGGCAAGAGACCCAGTACTTC. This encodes CAWTGTSGQETQYF.

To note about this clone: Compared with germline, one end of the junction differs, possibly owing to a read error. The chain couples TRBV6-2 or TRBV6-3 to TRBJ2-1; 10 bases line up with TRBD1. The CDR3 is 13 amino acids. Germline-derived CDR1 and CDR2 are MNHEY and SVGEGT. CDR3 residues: CASSYGTGTGDLF. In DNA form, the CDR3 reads TGTGCCAGCAGTTACGGGACCGGGACAGGGGACCTCTTC.

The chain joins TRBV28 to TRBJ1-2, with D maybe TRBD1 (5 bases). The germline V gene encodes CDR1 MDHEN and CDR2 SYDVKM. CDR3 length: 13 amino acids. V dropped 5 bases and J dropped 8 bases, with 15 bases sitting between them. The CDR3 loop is CASSPQGSWGYTF. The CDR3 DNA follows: TGTGCCAGCAGTCCCCAGGGAAGTTGGGGCTACACCTTC.

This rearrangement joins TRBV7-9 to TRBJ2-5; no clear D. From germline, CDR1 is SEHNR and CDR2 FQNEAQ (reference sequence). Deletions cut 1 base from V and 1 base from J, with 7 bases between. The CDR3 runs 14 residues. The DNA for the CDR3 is TGTGCCAGCAGCTTAGATGGAGTCCAAGAGACCCAGTACTTC. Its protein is CASSLDGVQETQYF. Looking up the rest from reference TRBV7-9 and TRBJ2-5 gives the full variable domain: DTGVSQNPRHKITKRGQNVTFRCDPISEHNRLYWYRQTLGQGPEFLTYFQNEAQLEKSRLLSDRFSAERPKGSFSTLEIQRTEQGDSAMYLCASSLDGVQETQYFGPGTRLLVL.

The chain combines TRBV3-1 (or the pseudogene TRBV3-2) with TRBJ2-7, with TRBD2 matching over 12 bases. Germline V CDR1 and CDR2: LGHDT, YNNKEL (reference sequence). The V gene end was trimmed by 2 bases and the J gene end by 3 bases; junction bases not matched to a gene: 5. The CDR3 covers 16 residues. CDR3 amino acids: CASSQPSGRAVYEQYF. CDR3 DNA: TGTGCCAGCAGCCAACCTAGCGGGAGGGCGGTCTACGAGCAGTACTTC.

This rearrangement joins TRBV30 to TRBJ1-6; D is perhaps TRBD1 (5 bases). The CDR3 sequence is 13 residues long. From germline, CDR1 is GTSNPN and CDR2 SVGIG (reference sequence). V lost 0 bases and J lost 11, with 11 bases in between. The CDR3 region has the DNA TGTGCCTGGAGTGTTGACAGCGCTACACCCCTCCACTTT. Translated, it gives CAWSVDSATPLHF.

The CDR3 DNA reads TGTGCCAGCAGCTTAGAAGGAGGACAGGGTGCAGATACGCAGTATTTT. It codes for CASSLEGGQGADTQYF. The chain uses TRBV11-3 and TRBJ2-3; 8 bases line up with TRBD1. CDR3 size: 16 residues. J gave up 4 bases and V 0 bases, and 6 bases lay outside the gene matches. The V gene's germline CDR1 is SGHNT and CDR2 YENEEA.

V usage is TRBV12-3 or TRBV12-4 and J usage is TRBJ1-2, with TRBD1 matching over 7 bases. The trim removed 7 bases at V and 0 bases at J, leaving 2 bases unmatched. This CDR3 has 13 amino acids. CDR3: CASKTGPNYGYTF. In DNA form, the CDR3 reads TGTGCCAGCAAGACAGGGCCTAACTATGGCTACACCTTC.

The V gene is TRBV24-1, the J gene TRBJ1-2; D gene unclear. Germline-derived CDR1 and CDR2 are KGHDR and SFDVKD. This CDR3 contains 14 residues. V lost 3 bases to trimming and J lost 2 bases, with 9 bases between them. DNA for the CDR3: TGTGCCACCAGTGATACGAACGGCAACTATGGCTACACCTTC. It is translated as CATSDTNGNYGYTF.

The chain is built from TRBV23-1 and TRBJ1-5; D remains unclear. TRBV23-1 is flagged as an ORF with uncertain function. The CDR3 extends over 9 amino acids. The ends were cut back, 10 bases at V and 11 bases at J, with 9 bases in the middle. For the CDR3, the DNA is TGCGCCACAGAGGTGGCCCAGCATTTT. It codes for CATEVAQHF.